A selection of T cell receptor beta chains follows, all from one sample in a study of cytomegalovirus exposure and HLA in healthy donors. Assay used: immunoSEQ multiplex PCR; TCRdb lists only in-frame clones, some missing. The sample shows roughly 100,000 clones, around 85% of them seen only once. Sample: PBMCs. The receptors here all came from a man aged 30 to 39 in good health and CMV-seropositive. Each CDR3 is given with its conserved first and last residue. The order of the fields is CDR3 protein, CDR3 DNA, D gene, clone size, V gene, J gene. A D gene is named only where the DNA matches it firmly. Clone size, where shown, is once, few, many, or a class for clones that have expanded.

CASSVTPRGGRNEQLF,TGTGCCAGCAGTGTAACCCCACGGGGGGGAAGGAATGAGCAGCTCTTC,TRBD2,NA,TRBV2,TRBJ2-1
CASSYDRDYGYTF,TGTGCCAGCAGCTACGACAGGGACTATGGCTACACCTTC,TRBD1,NA,TRBV5-8,TRBJ1-2
CASSTGASTSTDTQYF,TGTGCCAGTAGTACAGGGGCGTCGACTAGCACAGATACGCAGTATTTT,NA,NA,TRBV19,TRBJ2-3
CASRQGTLNEQFF,TGTGCCAGCAGACAGGGGACTTTAAATGAGCAGTTCTTC,NA,once,TRBV6-1,TRBJ2-1
CASSEVGGETQYF,TGCGCCAGCAGCGAGGTGGGGGGAGAGACCCAGTACTTC,NA,few,TRBV5-1,TRBJ2-5
CAIGQGITGELFF,TGTGCCATCGGACAGGGGATAACCGGGGAGCTGTTTTTT,TRBD1,NA,TRBV10-3,TRBJ2-2
CASSPDPLAGLTDTQYF,TGTGCCAGCAGCCCGGACCCTTTAGCGGGGTTGACAGATACGCAGTATTTT,TRBD2,NA,TRBV11-2,TRBJ2-3
CASSVTSGGFLEQFF,TGTGCCAGCAGCGTAACTAGCGGGGGGTTCCTTGAGCAGTTCTTC,TRBD2,NA,TRBV7-2,TRBJ2-1
CASSSPAGATYEQYF,TGTGCCAGCAGTTCCCCAGCGGGGGCCACCTACGAGCAGTACTTC,TRBD2,NA,TRBV6-8,TRBJ2-7
CASSERTGRNTEAFF,TGCGCCAGCAGTGAACGGACAGGGAGGAACACTGAAGCTTTCTTT,TRBD1,NA,TRBV10-1,TRBJ1-1
CASSPGGTNGELFF,TGCGCCAGCAGCCCCGGAGGGACGAACGGGGAGCTGTTTTTT,NA,NA,TRBV5-1,TRBJ2-2
CASSLARPGTGNEQYF,TGTGCCAGCAGCTTGGCCCGCCCCGGGACAGGGAACGAGCAGTACTTC,TRBD1,NA,TRBV5-4,TRBJ2-7
CATSRDRAGLAPYNEQFF,TGTGCCACCAGCAGAGATAGGGCGGGACTAGCCCCTTACAATGAGCAGTTCTTC,TRBD2,NA,TRBV15,TRBJ2-1
CASSFDREGGNEQFF,TGTGCCAGCAGTTTCGACAGGGAAGGAGGCAATGAGCAGTTCTTC,TRBD1,once,TRBV28,TRBJ2-1
CASSQDPAGALKTQYF,TGTGCCAGCAGCCAAGACCCCGCGGGGGCCCTAAAGACCCAGTACTTC,NA,NA,TRBV4-2,TRBJ2-5
CASSGIGLAGYEQYF,TGTGCCAGCAGTGGGATTGGACTAGCGGGCTACGAGCAGTACTTC,TRBD2,few,TRBV2,TRBJ2-7
CASKLPRQGYNEQFF,TGTGCCAGCAAGCTCCCGAGACAGGGGTACAATGAGCAGTTCTTC,TRBD1,NA,TRBV27,TRBJ2-1
CASSGQGYTEAFF,TGTGCCAGCAGTGGGCAGGGGTACACTGAAGCTTTCTTT,NA,once,TRBV2,TRBJ1-1
CASSSGGRGEGSPLHF,TGCGCCAGCAGCTCCGGGGGGAGGGGAGAGGGTTCACCCCTCCACTTT,NA,NA,TRBV5-1,TRBJ1-6
CASSLILGNTEAFF,TGCGCCAGCAGCTTGATACTTGGGAACACTGAAGCTTTCTTT,NA,NA,TRBV5-1,TRBJ1-1
CASSSRGTDTQYF,TGTGCCAGCAGCAGCAGGGGTACAGATACGCAGTATTTT,NA,NA,TRBV7-8,TRBJ2-3
CASSQDVAGGAETQYF,TGCGCCAGCAGCCAAGACGTAGCGGGGGGTGCAGAGACCCAGTACTTC,TRBD2,NA,TRBV4-3,TRBJ2-5
CASSLVGGGANEQFF,TGTGCCAGCAGCTTAGTTGGCGGGGGGGCGAATGAGCAGTTCTTC,TRBD2,NA,TRBV7-2,TRBJ2-1
CATSRAGYYEKLFF,TGTGCCACCAGCAGAGCCGGGTATTATGAAAAACTGTTTTTT,NA,NA,TRBV15,TRBJ1-4
CAVGGTANTGELFF,TGTGCCGTGGGAGGGACCGCGAACACCGGGGAGCTGTTTTTT,TRBD2,once,TRBV28,TRBJ2-2
CASSLPVPGQINTDTQYF,TGTGCCAGCAGTTTACCCGTCCCGGGACAGATCAACACAGATACGCAGTATTTT,TRBD1,NA,TRBV28,TRBJ2-3
CASRGGDTYEQYF,TGTGCCAGCAGGGGAGGGGACACCTACGAGCAGTACTTC,NA,NA,TRBV2,TRBJ2-7
CASSERGPDPDTEAFF,TGTGCCAGCAGTGAAAGGGGTCCCGACCCGGACACTGAAGCTTTCTTT,NA,NA,TRBV6-1,TRBJ1-1
CASIPQGGWQPQHF,TGCGCCAGCATACCCCAGGGGGGTTGGCAGCCCCAGCATTTT,TRBD1,NA,TRBV10-1,TRBJ1-5
CASSSGDEQYF,TGTGCCAGCAGCTCCGGGGACGAGCAGTACTTC,NA,NA,TRBV7-6,TRBJ2-7
CASSRGATTDTQYF,TGTGCCAGCAGTCGGGGGGCCACCACAGATACGCAGTATTTT,NA,NA,TRBV5-4,TRBJ2-3
CASLFGTGGPEQYF,TGTGCCAGTCTCTTCGGGACAGGGGGGCCCGAGCAGTACTTC,TRBD1,NA,TRBV2,TRBJ2-7
CASSAGEGGWNEKLFF,TGTGCCAGCAGCGCGGGAGAGGGAGGCTGGAATGAAAAACTGTTTTTT,NA,NA,TRBV9,TRBJ1-4
CASSPRDRENTEAFF,TGTGCCAGCAGCCCGAGAGACAGGGAGAACACTGAAGCTTTCTTT,TRBD1,once,TRBV9,TRBJ1-1
CASSWTGGHLGTEAFF,TGCGCCAGCAGCTGGACAGGGGGCCATTTAGGCACTGAAGCTTTCTTT,TRBD1,NA,TRBV5-1,TRBJ1-1
CASSPTSGLDEQFF,TGCGCCAGCAGCCCAACGTCAGGGCTAGATGAGCAGTTCTTC,NA,NA,TRBV5-1,TRBJ2-1
CAWSVPSGSQYF,TGTGCCTGGAGTGTACCTAGCGGGTCCCAGTACTTC,TRBD2,few,TRBV30,TRBJ2-5
CASSQGPGQGFGNTIYF,TGCGCCAGCAGCCAGGGACCGGGACAGGGTTTTGGAAACACCATATATTTT,TRBD1,NA,TRBV4-1,TRBJ1-3
CGATAGVRYNEQFF,TGTGGGGCTACAGCGGGGGTACGGTACAATGAGCAGTTCTTC,TRBD2,NA,TRBV6-5,TRBJ2-1
CAWSGGFPNYGYTF,TGTGCCTGGAGTGGAGGTTTCCCTAACTATGGCTACACCTTC,NA,NA,TRBV30,TRBJ1-2